What follows are 9 T cell receptor beta chains derived from one specimen sequenced in a study of cytomegalovirus exposure and HLA in healthy donors. PCR primers comprised 60 Vbeta and 13 Jbeta primers. The protocol was immunoSEQ multiplex PCR, while the TCRdb copy is restricted to in-frame clones and leaves out a portion. This sample has 81,000 or so clones, with about 80% found just once. Sample: PBMCs. The receptors were sampled from a man aged 45-65 years in good health and CMV-seropositive.

The J gene is TRBJ1-2, the V gene TRBV4-1; perhaps TRBD1 as D (5 bases). CDR1 and CDR2 (germline): MGHRA, YSYEKL. This CDR3 has 14 amino acids. V was shortened by 0 bases and J by 4 bases, with 9 bases between the two germline ends. The CDR3 is CASSQDRGGYGYTF. The CDR3 region has the DNA TGCGCCAGCAGCCAAGATCGGGGGGGCTATGGCTACACCTTC.

The chain recombines TRBV11-3 with TRBJ2-2, with TRBD2 as a possible D gene (6 bases). This CDR3 contains 17 residues. CDR1 SGHNT and CDR2 YENEEA come from the germline V gene. The V end was cut by 0 bases, the J end by 2 bases, with 13 bases between. CDR3 nucleotides: TGTGCCAGCAGCTTAGATGGCGGGACCACAAACACCGGGGAGCTGTTTTTT. This translates into CASSLDGGTTNTGELFF.

The chain carries TRBV7-9 and TRBJ2-1; D is unresolved. The CDR3 consists of 16 residues. From germline, CDR1 is SEHNR and CDR2 FQNEAQ (reference sequence). The V and J ends lost 5 bases and 4 bases respectively, with 18 bases between them. The CDR3 here is CASSLADILPYNEQFF. The CDR3 nucleotides read TGTGCCAGCAGCCTGGCCGACATTCTACCGTACAATGAGCAGTTCTTC.

V usage is TRBV6-8 and J usage is TRBJ2-1; the D gene is possibly TRBD1 (5 bases). Germline CDR1 MNHGY, CDR2 SAAAGT. This CDR3 spans 17 amino acids. Trimming stripped 7 bases from V and 1 base from J, with 20 bases between. The CDR3, as DNA: TGTGCCAGCAACGCAGGGCAGCTTCCCTTATCCTACAATGAGCAGTTCTTC. Its protein is CASNAGQLPLSYNEQFF.

Points on this clone: Germline is not matched at one junction end, which may reflect a read error. J is TRBJ2-6 and V is TRBV6-1, with D possibly TRBD1 on 5 matching bases. This CDR3 has 19 residues. Germline loops: CDR1 MNHNS, CDR2 SASEGT. CDR3 loop: CASSERGPNIPSGANGLTF. CDR3 in DNA: TGTGCCAGCAGTGAACGTGGACCGAACATACCCTCTGGGGCCAACGGCCTGACTTTC.

V and J are TRBV20-1 and TRBJ2-1; a weak D match, TRBD2 (6 bases). This CDR3 has 11 amino acids. The V and J ends lost 6 bases and 9 bases respectively, with 12 bases between them. The germline CDR1 and CDR2 sequences are DFQATT and SNEGSKA (reference sequence). The CDR3 sequence: CSARLVREQFF. The DNA for the CDR3 is TGCAGTGCCAGACTAGTTCGTGAGCAGTTCTTC.

This sequence joins TRBV30 and TRBJ2-1, with D tentatively TRBD2 (5 bases). CDR1 GTSNPN and CDR2 SVGIG come from the germline V gene (reference sequence). Trimming removed 4 bases from V and 1 base from J, with 14 bases in between. The CDR3 covers 15 residues. CDR3 nucleotide sequence: TGTGCCTGGACTCGGGGTTCTGGGTCCTACAATGAGCAGTTCTTC. This codes for CAWTRGSGSYNEQFF.

The J gene is TRBJ1-1, the V gene TRBV7-9; 10 nucleotides line up with TRBD1. This CDR3 spans 15 amino acids. Germline CDR1 SEHNR, CDR2 FQNEAQ (reference sequence). V lost 5 bases to trimming and J lost 5 bases; unmatched junction nucleotides: 8. In DNA form, the CDR3 reads TGTGCCAGCAGCCCGGGACAGGGGTTTCTGACTGAAGCTTTCTTT. This encodes CASSPGQGFLTEAFF.

As regards this clone: In the same sample, other DNA sequences code for this CDR3. The V call is TRBV20-1, the J call TRBJ2-5; D is uncertain. This CDR3 is 11 amino acids long. Deletions cut 4 bases from V and 4 bases from J, with 7 bases between. Germline CDR1 DFQATT, CDR2 SNEGSKA (reference sequence). As DNA, the CDR3 is TGCAGTGCTATCTTCGGAGAGACCCAGTACTTC. Protein: CSAIFGETQYF.